What follows are 20 T cell receptor beta chains derived from one specimen sequenced in a study of T cells in Graves' hyperthyroidism and ophthalmopathy. From RNA transcripts, TCR beta CDR3 regions were amplified. The TCR CDR3 was amplified in a first-round RT-PCR using the HTBI primer set. In TCRdb, the multiplex PCR reads were re-called with MiXCR into one record per CDR3 protein. The sample lists 300,000 or so distinct CDR3 sequences, about a sixth occurring once. The sequenced sample was blood. These receptor sequences come from a woman aged 55-70 years with Graves' ophthalmopathy.

There are a few counts of this clonotype. This chain connects TRBV19 to TRBJ1-5; D gene unclear. CDR1 and CDR2 (germline): LNHDA, SQIVND (reference sequence). The CDR3 has 13 residues. The V end lost 5 bases, the J end lost 3 bases, and 8 bases lay between the germline ends. CDR3 loop: CASSGVHNQPQHF. The CDR3 DNA reads TGTGCCAGTAGTGGGGTCCACAATCAGCCCCAGCATTTT.

This clonotype was seen repeatedly, ten times or more. The chain links TRBV5-6 to TRBJ1-1; tentative D call: TRBD1 (6 bases). Germline V CDR1 and CDR2: SGHDT, YYEEEE. The CDR3 has 17 residues. Trimming removed 4 bases from V and 1 base from J, with 20 bases in between. CDR3 nucleotide sequence: TGTGCCAGCAGCCCCTCCGAACAGGGCGGTCGGAACACTGAAGCTTTCTTT. Its translation is CASSPSEQGGRNTEAFF.

Details on this clonotype: Possible read error: a much larger clone is one base away. The chain combines TRBV2 with TRBJ2-7, with D unresolved. V was cut by 7 bases and J by 0 bases, with 13 bases left in between. Per the germline V gene, CDR1 is SNHLY and CDR2 is FYNNEI. This CDR3 spans 14 amino acids. The CDR3 DNA is TGTGCCAGCAAGGCGGACGGTTACTCCTACGAGCAGTACTTC. Encoded protein: CASKADGYSYEQYF.

The chain combines TRBV15 with TRBJ1-2; D is ambiguous. V lost 4 bases, J lost 4 bases, and 16 bases lay in between. This CDR3 comprises 15 residues. Germline loops: CDR1 LNHNV, CDR2 YYDKDF (reference sequence). The CDR3 DNA is TGTGCCACCAGCAAATCGGACGCAGGAGGCTATGGCTACACCTTC. This translates into CATSKSDAGGYGYTF. Variable domain in full (rest from reference TRBV15 and TRBJ1-2): DAMVIQNPRYQVTQFGKPVTLSCSQTLNHNVMYWYQQKSSQAPKLLFHYYDKDFNNEADTPDNFQSRRPNTSFCFLDIRSPGLGDTAMYLCATSKSDAGGYGYTFGSGTRLTVV.

This clonotype showed up just a few times. The chain combines TRBV19 with TRBJ2-7, with 9 bases lining up with TRBD1. The CDR3 is made up of 15 amino acids. Germline-derived CDR1 and CDR2 are LNHDA and SQIVND (reference sequence). With 7 bases clipped from V and 3 bases from J, the junction kept 10 bases outside the gene matches. Here the CDR3 reads CASTFRTGAFYEQYF. The CDR3 DNA follows: TGTGCCAGTACCTTCCGGACAGGGGCTTTCTACGAGCAGTACTTC.

V is TRBV18 and J is TRBJ1-2; D is ambiguous. This CDR3 region has 15 residues. The V and J ends lost 4 bases and 3 bases respectively, with 15 bases between them. The germline V gene has CDR1 KGHSH and CDR2 LQKENI. The CDR3 loop is CASSRGPPTDYGYTF. The CDR3, as DNA: TGTGCCAGCTCACGCGGACCGCCTACAGACTATGGCTACACCTTC. The full variable domain, its missing parts supplied by reference TRBV18 and TRBJ1-2, is NAGVMQNPRHLVRRRGQEARLRCSPMKGHSHVYWYRQLPEEGLKFMVYLQKENIIDESGMPKERFSAEFPKEGPSILRIQQVVRGDSAAYFCASSRGPPTDYGYTFGSGTRLTVV.

This clonotype has at least ten counts. The chain has TRBV20-1 and TRBJ1-3, with D hard to call. V was clipped by 7 bases and J by 0 bases, with 10 bases between them. CDR1 is DFQATT, CDR2 SNEGSKA, per germline (reference sequence). The CDR3 length is 13 residues. In nucleotides, the CDR3 is TGCAGTGTAAAGCCTCCCTCTGGAAACACCATATATTTT. Residues: CSVKPPSGNTIYF.

The V gene is TRBV2, the J gene TRBJ1-2; D perhaps matches TRBD1 (6 bases). CDR3 length equals 12 residues. V lost 6 bases, J lost 3 bases, and 8 bases lay in between. Germline V gene lookup returns CDR1 SNHLY and CDR2 FYNNEI. CDR3 protein: CASRDRDYGYTF. CDR3 sequence (DNA): TGTGCCAGCAGGGACAGAGACTATGGCTACACCTTC.

This clonotype was picked up many times. The V and J genes are TRBV7-2 and TRBJ2-7; D is possibly TRBD2 (6 bases). The CDR3 runs to 15 residues. With 5 bases removed from V and 4 bases from J, the gap between germline ends came to 18 bases. Per germline, CDR1 SGHTA and CDR2 FQGNSA. Written as DNA, the CDR3 is TGTGCCAGCAGCCTGCGGGGTAGCGGACTATACGAGCAGTACTTC. Translated, it gives CASSLRGSGLYEQYF.

This clonotype came up many times. The V gene is TRBV20-1, the J gene TRBJ1-5; TRBD1 agrees at 9 bases. Germline trimming cut 5 bases from V and 4 bases from J; bases unmatched to any gene: 6. This CDR3 is built from 14 residues. CDR1 and CDR2 (germline): DFQATT, SNEGSKA (reference sequence). Here the CDR3 reads CSAVDRGLNQPQHF. The CDR3, as DNA: TGCAGTGCTGTCGACAGGGGGTTAAATCAGCCCCAGCATTTT.

On this clonotype itself: Given a much more abundant clone one base away, this may be a read error. The rearrangement joins TRBV6-9 to TRBJ1-5; no clear D gene. This CDR3 comprises 13 residues. CDR1 is MNHGY and CDR2 is SVAAGI in the germline V gene. V was shortened by 3 bases and J by 4 bases, with 7 bases between the two germline ends. The CDR3, as DNA: TGTGCCAGCAGTTACCTCAAGAATCAGCCCCAGCATTTT. Protein sequence: CASSYLKNQPQHF.

This clonotype has only a few counts. The genes are TRBV18 and TRBJ2-1; TRBD1 matches 8 bases. Germline trimming cut 6 bases from V and 10 bases from J; bases unmatched to any gene: 20. CDR3 length: 17 amino acids. Germline V lookup: CDR1 KGHSH, CDR2 LQKENI. CDR3 in amino acids: CASSPTQRQGYNEEQFF. The CDR3 DNA follows: TGTGCCAGCTCCCCCACACAAAGACAGGGGTATAATGAGGAGCAGTTCTTC. The full variable domain, in which reference TRBV18 and TRBJ2-1 provide the parts outside the CDR3, is NAGVMQNPRHLVRRRGQEARLRCSPMKGHSHVYWYRQLPEEGLKFMVYLQKENIIDESGMPKERFSAEFPKEGPSILRIQQVVRGDSAAYFCASSPTQRQGYNEEQFFGPGTRLTVL.

This clonotype was detected many times. The chain couples TRBV12-5 to TRBJ2-1, with TRBD2 matching over 8 bases. Trimming at V came to 0 bases and at J to 6 bases, leaving 7 bases not matched to a gene. Per germline, CDR1 LGHNT and CDR2 FRNRAP. CDR3 length: 16 amino acids. This chain's CDR3 is CASGLVPGGLLNEQFF. In DNA form, the CDR3 reads TGTGCTAGTGGTTTGGTACCGGGGGGGCTTCTCAATGAGCAGTTCTTC.

The chain links TRBV7-9 to TRBJ2-1; TRBD2 might be the D (5 bases). CDR3 length: 19 amino acids. The V end lost 2 bases, the J end lost 0 bases, and 20 bases lay between the germline ends. Germline V gene sequence: CDR1 SEHNR, CDR2 FQNEAQ (reference sequence). This CDR3 is CASSLTGGLRGFSYNEQFF. For the CDR3, the DNA is TGTGCCAGCAGCTTAACTGGCGGGCTCAGAGGGTTCTCCTACAATGAGCAGTTCTTC.

This clonotype was detected ten times or more. This chain uses TRBV10-2 with TRBJ2-5; D not certain. This CDR3 spans 12 amino acids. V gave up 7 bases and J gave up 2 bases, with 8 bases separating them. Germline V gives CDR1 WSHSY, CDR2 SAAADI. The CDR3 reads CASTGRQETQYF. The CDR3 DNA sequence: TGCGCCAGCACCGGGCGTCAAGAGACCCAGTACTTC.

This clonotype was seen a few times. The rearrangement links TRBV24-1 to TRBJ2-3; 7 bases match TRBD2. The CDR3 loop spans 14 amino acids. Germline CDR1 is KGHDR and CDR2 is SFDVKD. J gave up 3 bases and V 4 bases, and 3 bases lay outside the gene matches. This chain's CDR3 is CATSDSGKTDTQYF. CDR3 DNA: TGTGCCACCAGTGACAGCGGGAAGACAGATACGCAGTATTTT.

A few counts support this clonotype. This rearrangement joins TRBV18 to TRBJ1-4, with 9 bases lining up with TRBD1. V lost 3 bases and J lost 7; bases outside the gene matches: 12. This CDR3 contains 17 residues. Germline V gives CDR1 KGHSH, CDR2 LQKENI. The CDR3 region is CASSPTQGQGSGEKLFF. DNA of the CDR3: TGTGCCAGCTCACCGACACAGGGACAGGGAAGTGGTGAAAAACTGTTTTTT.

This clonotype was recorded a few times. The chain has TRBV15 and TRBJ1-5; D unresolved. The CDR3 length is 16 residues. Germline V gene sequence: CDR1 LNHNV, CDR2 YYDKDF (reference sequence). The V end lost 0 bases, the J end lost 5 bases, and 14 bases lay between the germline ends. The CDR3 is CATSRDRPRAYQPQHF. In nucleotides, the CDR3 is TGTGCCACCAGCAGAGACAGGCCGAGGGCCTATCAGCCCCAGCATTTT.

In this sample, this clonotype turned up many times. For the CDR3, the DNA is TGTGCCAGCGGCATTTCAGGGGGCGGCTACACCTTC. Protein sequence: CASGISGGGYTF. The chain couples TRBV3-1 to TRBJ1-2; 8 bases align to TRBD1. J gave up 8 bases and V 8 bases, and 7 bases lay outside the gene matches. The germline CDR1 and CDR2 sequences are LGHDT and YNNKEL (reference sequence). The CDR3 length is 12 residues.

This clonotype was picked up a small number of times. The chain joins TRBV19 to TRBJ1-2, with D uncertain. V was clipped by 8 bases and J by 2 bases, with 15 bases between them. The CDR3 has 14 amino acids. The germline CDR1 and CDR2 sequences are LNHDA and SQIVND (reference sequence). CDR3 in DNA: TGTGCCAGTGTTCTTGGAGGGTCGAACTATGGCTACACCTTC. Encoded protein: CASVLGGSNYGYTF.